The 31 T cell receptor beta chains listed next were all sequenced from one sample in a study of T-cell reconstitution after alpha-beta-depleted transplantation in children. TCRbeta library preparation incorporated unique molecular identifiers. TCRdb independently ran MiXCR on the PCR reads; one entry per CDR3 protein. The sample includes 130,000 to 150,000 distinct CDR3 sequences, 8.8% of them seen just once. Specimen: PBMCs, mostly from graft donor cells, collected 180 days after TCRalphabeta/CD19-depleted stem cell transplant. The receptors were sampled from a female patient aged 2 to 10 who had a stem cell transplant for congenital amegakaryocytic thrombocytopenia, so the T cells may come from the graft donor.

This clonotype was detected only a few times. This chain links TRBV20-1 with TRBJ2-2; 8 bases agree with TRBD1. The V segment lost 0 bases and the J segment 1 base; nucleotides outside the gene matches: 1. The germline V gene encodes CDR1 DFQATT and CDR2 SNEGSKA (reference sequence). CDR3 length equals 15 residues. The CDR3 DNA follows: TGCAGTGCTAGAGACGGGACAGGGAACACCGGGGAGCTGTTTTTT. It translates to CSARDGTGNTGELFF.

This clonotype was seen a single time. The CDR3 here is CSAPQAQAGYGYTF. The CDR3 coding sequence is TGCAGTGCCCCTCAGGCGCAGGCGGGGTATGGCTACACCTTC. The V and J genes are TRBV20-1 and TRBJ1-2; D is undetermined. Germline V gene sequence: CDR1 DFQATT, CDR2 SNEGSKA (reference sequence). Trimming pared 6 bases from V and 5 bases from J, leaving 19 bases between. The CDR3 extends over 14 amino acids.

CDR3 in amino acids: CASRTTGGNEKLFF. The CDR3 nucleotides are TGTGCCAGCAGAACAACAGGGGGTAATGAAAAACTGTTTTTT. V usage is TRBV6-1 and J usage is TRBJ1-4; 8 bases match TRBD1. V dropped 6 bases and J dropped 4; count of bases not matched to a gene: 4. The CDR3 totals 14 residues. The germline V gene has CDR1 MNHNS and CDR2 SASEGT.

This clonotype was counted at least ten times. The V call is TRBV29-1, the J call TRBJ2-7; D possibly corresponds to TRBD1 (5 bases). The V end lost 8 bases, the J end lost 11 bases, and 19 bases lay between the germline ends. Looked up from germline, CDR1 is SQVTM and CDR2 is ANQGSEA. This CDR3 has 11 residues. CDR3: CSTFRSTREYF. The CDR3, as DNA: TGCAGCACATTCAGATCCACCAGGGAGTACTTC.

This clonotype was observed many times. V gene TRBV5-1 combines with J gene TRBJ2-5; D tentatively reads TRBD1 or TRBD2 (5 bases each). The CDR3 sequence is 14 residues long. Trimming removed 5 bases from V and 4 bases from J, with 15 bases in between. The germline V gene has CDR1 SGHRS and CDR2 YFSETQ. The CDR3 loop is CASRRGRAGETQYF. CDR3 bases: TGCGCCAGCAGACGGGGCAGGGCTGGAGAGACCCAGTACTTC.

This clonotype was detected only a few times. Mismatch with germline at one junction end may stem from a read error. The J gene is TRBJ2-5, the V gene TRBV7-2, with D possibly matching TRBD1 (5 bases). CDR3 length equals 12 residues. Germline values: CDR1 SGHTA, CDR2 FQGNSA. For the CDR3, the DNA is TGTGCCAGCAGCAGGGGTGGGCTAGGAGTTAGGTTC. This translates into CASSRGGLGVRF.

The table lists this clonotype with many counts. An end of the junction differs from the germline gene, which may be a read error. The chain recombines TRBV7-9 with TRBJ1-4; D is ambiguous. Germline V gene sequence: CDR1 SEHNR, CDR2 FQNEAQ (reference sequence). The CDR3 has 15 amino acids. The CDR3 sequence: CASSLSSIAKEKLFF. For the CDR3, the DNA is TGTGCCAGCAGCTTATCTTCGATAGCTAAGGAAAAACTGTTTTTT.

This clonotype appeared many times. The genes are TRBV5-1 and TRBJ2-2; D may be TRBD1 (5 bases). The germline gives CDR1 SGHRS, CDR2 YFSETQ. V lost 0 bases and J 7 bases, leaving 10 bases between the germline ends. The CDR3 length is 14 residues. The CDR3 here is CASSLGQLVGELFF. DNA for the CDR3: TGCGCCAGCAGCTTGGGACAGTTGGTCGGGGAGCTGTTTTTT.

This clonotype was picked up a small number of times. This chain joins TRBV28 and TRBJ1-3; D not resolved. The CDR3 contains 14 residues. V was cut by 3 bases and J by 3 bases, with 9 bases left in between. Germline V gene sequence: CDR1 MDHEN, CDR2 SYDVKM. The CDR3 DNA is TGTGCCAGCAGTTTTGGAGGGTTTGGAAACACCATATATTTT. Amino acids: CASSFGGFGNTIYF.

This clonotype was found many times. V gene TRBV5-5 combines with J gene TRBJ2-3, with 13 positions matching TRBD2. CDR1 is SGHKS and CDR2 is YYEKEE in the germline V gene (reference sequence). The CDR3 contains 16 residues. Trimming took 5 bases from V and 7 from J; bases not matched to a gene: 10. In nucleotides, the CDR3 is TGTGCCAGCAGGTATACTAGCGGGAGGGCCATCAATACGCAGTATTTT. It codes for CASRYTSGRAINTQYF.

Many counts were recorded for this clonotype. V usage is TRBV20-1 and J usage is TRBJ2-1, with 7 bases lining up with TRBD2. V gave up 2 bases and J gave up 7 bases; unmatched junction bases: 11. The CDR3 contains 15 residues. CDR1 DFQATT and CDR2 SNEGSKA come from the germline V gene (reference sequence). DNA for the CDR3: TGCAGTGCTAGATTCGGTCTAGCGGACAAAAATGAGCAGTTCTTC. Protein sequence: CSARFGLADKNEQFF.

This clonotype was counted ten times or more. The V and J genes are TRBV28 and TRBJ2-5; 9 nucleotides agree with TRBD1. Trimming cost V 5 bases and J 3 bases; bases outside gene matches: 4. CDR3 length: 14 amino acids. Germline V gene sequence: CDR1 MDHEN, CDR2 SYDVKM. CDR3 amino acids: CASSPWTGEETQYF. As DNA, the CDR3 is TGTGCCAGCAGTCCGTGGACAGGGGAAGAGACCCAGTACTTC.

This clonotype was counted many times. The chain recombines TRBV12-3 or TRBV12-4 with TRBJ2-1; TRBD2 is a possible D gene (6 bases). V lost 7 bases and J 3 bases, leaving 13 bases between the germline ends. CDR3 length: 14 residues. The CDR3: CASTLRDFYNEQFF. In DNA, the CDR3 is TGTGCCAGCACCCTCCGGGACTTCTACAATGAGCAGTTCTTC.

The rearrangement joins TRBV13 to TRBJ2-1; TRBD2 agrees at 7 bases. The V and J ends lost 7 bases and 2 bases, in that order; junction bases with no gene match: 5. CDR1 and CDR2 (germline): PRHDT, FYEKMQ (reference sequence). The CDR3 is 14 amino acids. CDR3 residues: CASTAGLPYNEQFF. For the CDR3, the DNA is TGTGCCAGCACCGCGGGACTACCCTACAATGAGCAGTTCTTC.

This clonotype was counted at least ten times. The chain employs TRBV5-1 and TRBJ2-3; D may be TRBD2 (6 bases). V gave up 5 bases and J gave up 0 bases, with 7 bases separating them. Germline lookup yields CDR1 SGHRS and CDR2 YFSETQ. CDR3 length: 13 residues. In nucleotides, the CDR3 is TGCGCCAGCAGGAGCGGGAGCACAGATACGCAGTATTTT. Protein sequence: CASRSGSTDTQYF.

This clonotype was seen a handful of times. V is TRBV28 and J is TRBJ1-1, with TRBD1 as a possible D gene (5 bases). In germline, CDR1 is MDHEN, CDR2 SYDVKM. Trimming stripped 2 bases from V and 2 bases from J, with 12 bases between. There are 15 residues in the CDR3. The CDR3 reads CASSLRGLINTEAFF. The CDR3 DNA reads TGTGCCAGCAGTTTAAGGGGTCTGATTAACACTGAAGCTTTCTTT.

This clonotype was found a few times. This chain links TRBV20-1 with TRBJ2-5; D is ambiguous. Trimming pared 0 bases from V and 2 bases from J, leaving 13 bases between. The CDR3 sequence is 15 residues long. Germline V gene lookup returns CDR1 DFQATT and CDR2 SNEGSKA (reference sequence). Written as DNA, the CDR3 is TGCAGTGCTAGAGATCGGGCCCTAGGGCAAGAGACCCAGTACTTC. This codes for CSARDRALGQETQYF.

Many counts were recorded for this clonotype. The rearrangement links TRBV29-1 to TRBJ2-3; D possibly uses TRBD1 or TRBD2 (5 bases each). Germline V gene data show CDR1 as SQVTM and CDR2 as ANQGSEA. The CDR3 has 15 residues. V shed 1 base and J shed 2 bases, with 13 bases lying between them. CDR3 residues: CSVEVGTRSTDTQYF. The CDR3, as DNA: TGCAGCGTTGAAGTGGGGACCAGATCCACAGATACGCAGTATTTT.

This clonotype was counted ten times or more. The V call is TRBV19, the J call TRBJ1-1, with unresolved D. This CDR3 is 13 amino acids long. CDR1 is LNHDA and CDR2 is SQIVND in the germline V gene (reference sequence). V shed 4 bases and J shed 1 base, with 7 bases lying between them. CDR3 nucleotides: TGTGCCAGTAGTAATACAGCGAACACTGAAGCTTTCTTT. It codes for CASSNTANTEAFF.

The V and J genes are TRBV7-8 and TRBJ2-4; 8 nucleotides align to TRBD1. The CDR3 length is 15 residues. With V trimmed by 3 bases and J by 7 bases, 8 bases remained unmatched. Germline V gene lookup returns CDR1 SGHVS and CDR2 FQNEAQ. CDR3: CASSFPGTGFNIQYF. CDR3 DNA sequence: TGTGCCAGCAGCTTTCCCGGGACAGGTTTTAACATTCAGTACTTC.

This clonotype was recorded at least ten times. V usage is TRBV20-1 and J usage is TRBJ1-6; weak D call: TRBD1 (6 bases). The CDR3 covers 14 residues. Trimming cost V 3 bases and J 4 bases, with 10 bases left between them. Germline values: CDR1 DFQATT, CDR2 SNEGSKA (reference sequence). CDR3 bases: TGCAGTGCTAGTTACAGGGCTTATAATTCACCCCTCCACTTT. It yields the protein CSASYRAYNSPLHF.

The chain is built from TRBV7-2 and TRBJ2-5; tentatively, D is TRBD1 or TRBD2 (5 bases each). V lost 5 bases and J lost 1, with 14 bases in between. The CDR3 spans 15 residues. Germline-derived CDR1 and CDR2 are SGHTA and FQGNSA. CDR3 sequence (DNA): TGTGCCAGCAGCCCCGAGGGGCGGGCCCAAGAGACCCAGTACTTC. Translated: CASSPEGRAQETQYF.

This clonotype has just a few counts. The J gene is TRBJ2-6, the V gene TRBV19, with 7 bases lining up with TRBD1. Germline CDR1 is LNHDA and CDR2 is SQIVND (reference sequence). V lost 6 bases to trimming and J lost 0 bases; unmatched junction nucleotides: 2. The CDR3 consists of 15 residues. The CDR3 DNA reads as TGTGCCAGTAGCCGACAGGGCTCTGGGGCCAACGTCCTGACTTTC. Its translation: CASSRQGSGANVLTF.

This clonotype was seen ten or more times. This CDR3 reads CASSMAGTGSYEQYF. CDR3 sequence (DNA): TGTGCCAGCAGTATGGCCGGGACAGGGTCCTACGAGCAGTACTTC. The chain has TRBV28 and TRBJ2-7; 9 bases align to TRBD1. CDR3 length equals 15 residues. CDR1 is MDHEN, CDR2 SYDVKM, per germline. Trimming cost V 5 bases and J 1 base; bases outside gene matches: 6.

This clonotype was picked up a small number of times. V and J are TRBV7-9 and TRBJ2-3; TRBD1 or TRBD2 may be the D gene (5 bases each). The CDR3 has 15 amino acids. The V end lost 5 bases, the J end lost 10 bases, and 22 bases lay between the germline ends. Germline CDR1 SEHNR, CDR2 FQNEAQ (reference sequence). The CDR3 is CASSPEGRRLRAQYF. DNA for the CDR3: TGTGCCAGCAGCCCTGAGGGACGGAGGTTGCGGGCGCAGTATTTT.

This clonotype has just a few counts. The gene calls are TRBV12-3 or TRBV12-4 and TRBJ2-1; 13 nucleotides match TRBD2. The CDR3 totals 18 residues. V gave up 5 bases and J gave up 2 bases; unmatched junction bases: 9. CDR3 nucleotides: TGTGCCAGCAGTCTTTTGGGACTAGCGGGGTCAACCTACAATGAGCAGTTCTTC. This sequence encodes CASSLLGLAGSTYNEQFF.

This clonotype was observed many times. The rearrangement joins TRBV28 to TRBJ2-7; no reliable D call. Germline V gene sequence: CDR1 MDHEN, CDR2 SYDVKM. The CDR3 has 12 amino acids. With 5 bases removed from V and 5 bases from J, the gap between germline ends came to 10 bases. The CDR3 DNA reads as TGTGCCAGCAGTGAATGGGTTCACGAGCAGTACTTC. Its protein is CASSEWVHEQYF.

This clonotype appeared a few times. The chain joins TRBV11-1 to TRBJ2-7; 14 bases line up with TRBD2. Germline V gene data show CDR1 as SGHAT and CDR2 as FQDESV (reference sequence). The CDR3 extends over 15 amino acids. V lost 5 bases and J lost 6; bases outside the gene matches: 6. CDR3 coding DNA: TGTGCCAGCAGCCCCGAGGGACTAGCGGGAGCCGAGCAGTACTTC. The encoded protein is CASSPEGLAGAEQYF.

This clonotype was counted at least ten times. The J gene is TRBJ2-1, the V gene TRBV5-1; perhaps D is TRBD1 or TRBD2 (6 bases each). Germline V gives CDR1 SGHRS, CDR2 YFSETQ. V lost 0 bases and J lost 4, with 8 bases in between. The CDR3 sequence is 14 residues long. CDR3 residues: CASSLGGAYNEQFF. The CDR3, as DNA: TGCGCCAGCAGCTTGGGGGGGGCTTACAATGAGCAGTTCTTC.

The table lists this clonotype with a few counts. CDR3 nucleotides: TGCAGTGCTAGCCCGGGACAGGGGCGCTACGAGCAGTACTTC. Its protein product is CSASPGQGRYEQYF. V and J are TRBV20-1 and TRBJ2-7; 10 bases map to TRBD1. Germline CDR1 and CDR2: DFQATT and SNEGSKA (reference sequence). Losses at the gene ends were 3 bases for V and 3 bases for J; bases not matched to a gene: 5. The CDR3 covers 14 residues.

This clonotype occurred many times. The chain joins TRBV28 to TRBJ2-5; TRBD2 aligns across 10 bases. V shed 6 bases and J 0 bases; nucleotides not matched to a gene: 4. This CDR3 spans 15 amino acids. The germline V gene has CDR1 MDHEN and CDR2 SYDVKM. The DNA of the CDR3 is TGTGCCAGCAGCGTAGCGGGGGGATACCAAGAGACCCAGTACTTC. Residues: CASSVAGGYQETQYF.